Following are 32 T cell receptor beta chains from one sample sequenced in a study of post-analysis software for immune sequencing data. Which antigens these TCRs recognize remains unknown. Overall study results and limits: Compared with controls, patients had more of about 5 TRBV segments, including TRBV5-6, TRBV5-1 and TRBV20-1.

Unique molecular identifiers were built into the TCR beta cDNA libraries. Via MiXCR, TCRdb re-called the PCR reads, giving one row per CDR3 protein. The table lists about 810,000 distinct CDR3 sequences, about 50% of them singletons. Sequencing was carried out using blood. The receptors here all came from a girl under 18 with multiple sclerosis.

The chain couples TRBV7-9 to TRBJ1-2; D is unresolved. This CDR3 comprises 14 residues. CDR1 and CDR2 (germline): SEHNR, FQNEAQ (reference sequence). V lost 2 bases to trimming and J lost 1 base, with 8 bases between them. CDR3 DNA sequence: TGTGCCAGCAGCTTAAGTGGGGATAACTATGGCTACACCTTC. Protein product: CASSLSGDNYGYTF.

This clonotype was counted between two and nine times. The rearrangement uses TRBV7-3 and TRBJ1-1; D might be TRBD1 (6 bases). The ends were cut back, 2 bases at V and 5 bases at J, with 12 bases in the middle. This CDR3 comprises 14 residues. CDR1 is SGHTA and CDR2 is FQGTGA in the germline V gene. The CDR3 sequence: CASSLWGLGTEAFF. CDR3 bases: TGTGCCAGCAGCTTATGGGGGCTCGGGACTGAAGCTTTCTTT.

This clonotype was seen only a few times. The chain recombines TRBV7-2 with TRBJ2-1; TRBD2 matches at 10 bases. The CDR3 consists of 20 residues. Trimming at V came to 4 bases and at J to 0 bases, leaving 15 bases not matched to a gene. Germline lookup yields CDR1 SGHTA and CDR2 FQGNSA. As DNA, the CDR3 is TGTGCCAGCAGCTCCCCAGTAGCGGGGGGTTTACTGAGCTCCTACAATGAGCAGTTCTTC. Translating gives CASSSPVAGGLLSSYNEQFF.

CDR3 DNA sequence: TGTGCCAGCAGTTTAAAAGGCCTAGGAGGGGGTGGACAGCCCCAGCATTTT. Translating gives CASSLKGLGGGGQPQHF. The chain uses TRBV28 and TRBJ1-5; D may be TRBD1 (6 bases). The CDR3 is 17 amino acids. Trimming removed 2 bases at V and 7 bases at J, with 21 bases between. Germline CDR1 MDHEN, CDR2 SYDVKM.

The chain uses TRBV9 and TRBJ2-5; 12 positions agree with TRBD2. J lost 1 base, V lost 4 bases, and 5 bases had no gene match. Germline V gives CDR1 SGDLS, CDR2 YYNGEE. CDR3 length equals 16 residues. CDR3 protein: CASSPLAGGIQETQYF. The CDR3 bases are TGTGCCAGCAGCCCTCTAGCGGGAGGGATCCAAGAGACCCAGTACTTC.

The chain uses TRBV6-4 and TRBJ2-1; 7 nucleotides line up with TRBD2. V shed 4 bases, J shed 8 bases, and the junction held 17 bases outside the gene matches. Per the germline V gene, CDR1 is MRHNA and CDR2 is SNTAGT. CDR3 length equals 17 residues. For the CDR3, the DNA is TGTGCCAGCAGTGCCGAATCACTAGCGCCTTACGTAGATGAGCAGTTCTTC. Encoded protein: CASSAESLAPYVDEQFF.

The rearrangement joins TRBV9 to TRBJ2-5; D might be TRBD1 (5 bases). Trimming stripped 0 bases from V and 1 base from J, with 7 bases between. CDR3 size: 14 residues. Germline V gene sequence: CDR1 SGDLS, CDR2 YYNGEE. The CDR3 region is CASSVGDSQETQYF. The DNA for the CDR3 is TGTGCCAGCAGCGTAGGAGACAGCCAAGAGACCCAGTACTTC.

The V gene is TRBV6-1, the J gene TRBJ1-5; 7 nucleotides match TRBD1. Germline V gene lookup returns CDR1 MNHNS and CDR2 SASEGT. V shed 4 bases and J 0 bases; nucleotides not matched to a gene: 6. The CDR3 runs to 16 residues. The CDR3 is CASSGGTDLSNQPQHF. Here the CDR3 DNA reads TGTGCCAGCAGTGGAGGGACAGATCTTAGCAATCAGCCCCAGCATTTT.

The table lists this clonotype with a few counts. The chain uses TRBV15 and TRBJ2-7; 9 positions agree with TRBD2. The V and J ends lost 1 base and 4 bases, in that order; junction bases with no gene match: 8. Per the germline V gene, CDR1 is LNHNV and CDR2 is YYDKDF (reference sequence). The CDR3 sequence is 16 residues long. The chain's CDR3 is CATSRGEVAGEYEQYF. In DNA form, the CDR3 reads TGTGCCACCAGCAGAGGTGAGGTAGCGGGAGAATACGAGCAGTACTTC. Supplemented by reference TRBV15 and TRBJ2-7, the full variable domain reads DAMVIQNPRYQVTQFGKPVTLSCSQTLNHNVMYWYQQKSSQAPKLLFHYYDKDFNNEADTPDNFQSRRPNTSFCFLDIRSPGLGDTAMYLCATSRGEVAGEYEQYFGPGTRLTVT.

V and J are TRBV7-3 and TRBJ2-6; tentatively, D is TRBD2 (5 bases). The CDR3 length is 15 residues. Germline CDR1 and CDR2: SGHTA and FQGTGA. The V and J ends lost 7 bases and 0 bases respectively, with 10 bases between them. CDR3 DNA: TGTGCCAGCACTCGAGGGATCTCTGGGGCCAACGTCCTGACTTTC. It yields the protein CASTRGISGANVLTF.

There are a few counts of this clonotype. V is TRBV6-6 and J is TRBJ2-5; D not resolved. The CDR3 extends over 13 amino acids. V lost 6 bases and J lost 2, with 10 bases in between. Germline V lookup: CDR1 MNHNY, CDR2 SVGAGI (reference sequence). The CDR3 DNA sequence: TGTGCCAGCAGGCCCCAGGTTCAAGAGACCCAGTACTTC. Its protein is CASRPQVQETQYF.

There are a few counts of this clonotype. V is TRBV20-1 and J is TRBJ2-1; 10 nucleotides line up with TRBD2. V was clipped by 6 bases and J by 10 bases; unmatched bases: 15. This CDR3 region has 15 residues. Germline V gene sequence: CDR1 DFQATT, CDR2 SNEGSKA (reference sequence). The CDR3 sequence: CSATAGLADSGEQFF. Here the CDR3 DNA reads TGCAGTGCCACCGCCGGACTAGCGGATAGTGGGGAGCAGTTCTTC.

The J gene is TRBJ2-3, the V gene TRBV29-1; D gene ambiguous. CDR3 length equals 12 residues. Trimming stripped 4 bases from V and 6 bases from J, with 11 bases between. CDR1 and CDR2 (germline): SQVTM, ANQGSEA. CDR3 nucleotide sequence: TGCAGCGTTGTGGGTATCCTCGATACGCAGTATTTT. This sequence encodes CSVVGILDTQYF.

This clonotype was found a few times. V is TRBV13 and J is TRBJ2-7; 10 bases fit TRBD1. The germline gives CDR1 PRHDT, CDR2 FYEKMQ (reference sequence). There are 16 residues in the CDR3. The ends lost 0 bases at V and 3 bases at J; junction bases unmatched: 5. The CDR3 region is CASSLGLRTGGYEQYF. CDR3 DNA sequence: TGTGCCAGCAGCTTAGGCCTGAGGACAGGGGGCTACGAGCAGTACTTC.

The CDR3 region has the DNA TGTGCCAGCAGCCTGCGGACTAGCGGAGGGGCCTACGAGCAGTACTTC. Translating it yields CASSLRTSGGAYEQYF. The V call is TRBV3-1, the J call TRBJ2-7; 10 bases match TRBD2. Germline CDR1 and CDR2: LGHDT and YNNKEL (reference sequence). The CDR3 totals 16 residues. V trimming: 4 bases; J trimming: 2 bases; junction bases outside the gene matches: 8.

The chain joins TRBV4-2 to TRBJ2-1; tentatively, D is TRBD1 or TRBD2 (5 bases each). Germline V lookup: CDR1 LGHNA, CDR2 YNFKEQ. The CDR3 is 16 amino acids. V lost 3 bases, J lost 0 bases, and 12 bases lay in between. In DNA form, the CDR3 reads TGTGCCAGCAGCCAGCCGGGGCTGAGCTCCTACAATGAGCAGTTCTTC. It codes for CASSQPGLSSYNEQFF.

V gene TRBV6-2 or TRBV6-3 combines with J gene TRBJ2-5; 8 bases align to TRBD1. The V segment lost 0 bases and the J segment 1 base; nucleotides outside the gene matches: 4. The CDR3 spans 16 residues. Germline V gene sequence: CDR1 MNHEY, CDR2 SVGEGT. For the CDR3, the DNA is TGTGCCAGCAGTTACTCGTCGACAGGGGTCCAAGAGACCCAGTACTTC. Residues: CASSYSSTGVQETQYF.

CDR3 in amino acids: CSGITGPSLNEQFF. The CDR3 DNA reads TGCAGCGGGATCACAGGGCCCTCCTTAAATGAGCAGTTCTTC. V is TRBV29-1 and J is TRBJ2-1; TRBD1 is a possible D gene (6 bases). This CDR3 contains 14 residues. Trimming cost V 7 bases and J 7 bases, with 20 bases left between them. Germline lookup yields CDR1 SQVTM and CDR2 ANQGSEA.

This clonotype was found a few times. The chain is built from TRBV7-8 and TRBJ1-5; D is uncertain. V lost 5 bases and J lost 0, with 11 bases in between. Per germline, CDR1 SGHVS and CDR2 FQNEAQ. The CDR3 covers 15 residues. The CDR3 region is CASSPWTVSNQPQHF. The CDR3 nucleotides are TGTGCCAGCAGCCCATGGACGGTTAGCAATCAGCCCCAGCATTTT.

This clonotype has only a few counts. This sequence joins TRBV7-2 and TRBJ2-1; 11 nucleotides line up with TRBD2. The germline V gene has CDR1 SGHTA and CDR2 FQGNSA. This CDR3 contains 17 residues. J was trimmed by 4 bases and V by 1 base; bases with no gene match: 6. The CDR3 here is CASSLGLLAGGYNEQFF. CDR3 coding DNA: TGTGCCAGCAGCTTAGGCCTCCTAGCGGGGGGTTACAATGAGCAGTTCTTC.

This clonotype was counted between two and nine times. This rearrangement joins TRBV7-9 to TRBJ2-3; D might be TRBD1 (5 bases). The CDR3 is 14 residues long. Trimming removed 5 bases at V and 2 bases at J, with 11 bases between. CDR1 SEHNR and CDR2 FQNEAQ come from the germline V gene (reference sequence). The CDR3 region has the DNA TGTGCCAGCAGCACTGGACACGACACAGATACGCAGTATTTT. Translated: CASSTGHDTDTQYF.

The chain recombines TRBV7-9 with TRBJ2-5; 8 bases fit TRBD2. The germline CDR1 and CDR2 sequences are SEHNR and FQNEAQ (reference sequence). The CDR3 contains 17 residues. Germline trimming cut 6 bases from V and 4 bases from J; bases unmatched to any gene: 16. CDR3 loop: CASSYNPLAGMIETQYF. The CDR3 nucleotides read TGTGCCAGCAGTTATAACCCTCTAGCGGGTATGATAGAGACCCAGTACTTC.

This clonotype was recorded a few times. The V and J genes are TRBV29-1 and TRBJ2-7; D not certain. Trimming cost V 0 bases and J 2 bases, with 11 bases left between them. Germline V gene lookup returns CDR1 SQVTM and CDR2 ANQGSEA. The CDR3 runs 14 residues. Written as DNA, the CDR3 is TGCAGCGTTGAAGATCGTAACAGTCCCTACGAGCAGTACTTC. Protein product: CSVEDRNSPYEQYF.

The chain joins TRBV5-1 to TRBJ1-4, with D possibly matching TRBD1 (5 bases). The CDR3 loop spans 14 amino acids. Trimming cost V 5 bases and J 0 bases, with 8 bases left between them. Germline V gene sequence: CDR1 SGHRS, CDR2 YFSETQ. CDR3 sequence (DNA): TGCGCCAGCAGTAAAGGGGCAACTAATGAAAAACTGTTTTTT. Encoded protein: CASSKGATNEKLFF.

This sequence joins TRBV6-1 and TRBJ2-2; D is tentatively TRBD1 or TRBD2 (5 bases each). V dropped 5 bases and J dropped 0 bases, with 13 bases sitting between them. Germline V gives CDR1 MNHNS, CDR2 SASEGT. The length of the CDR3 is 16 residues. CDR3 in amino acids: CASSRSRGSNTGELFF. CDR3 coding DNA: TGTGCCAGCAGTCGATCTCGGGGCTCGAACACCGGGGAGCTGTTTTTT.

V usage is TRBV27 and J usage is TRBJ2-4; D call uncertain. The CDR3 runs to 12 residues. V lost 6 bases and J lost 5, with 8 bases in between. Looked up from germline, CDR1 is MNHEY and CDR2 is SMNVEV (reference sequence). The CDR3 loop is CASSSNQNIQYF. CDR3 DNA sequence: TGTGCCAGCAGCTCCAATCAAAACATTCAGTACTTC.

This clonotype was seen a few times. V usage is TRBV6-2 or TRBV6-3 and J usage is TRBJ2-3; 9 nucleotides line up with TRBD2. CDR1 is MNHEY and CDR2 is SVGEGT in the germline V gene. The CDR3 consists of 18 residues. After removal of 5 bases from V and 3 bases from J, the junction contained 15 bases not matched to a gene. The CDR3 here is CASSPLVLAGAVTDTQYF. The CDR3 coding sequence is TGTGCCAGCAGTCCACTCGTGTTAGCGGGAGCTGTAACAGATACGCAGTATTTT.

The J gene is TRBJ2-7, the V gene TRBV5-1; D is undetermined. Deletions cut 4 bases from V and 2 bases from J, with 13 bases between. Germline V gives CDR1 SGHRS, CDR2 YFSETQ. The CDR3 covers 14 residues. In DNA form, the CDR3 reads TGCGCCAGCAGCCCCCCCAGTGTTCCCTACGAGCAGTACTTC. Its translation is CASSPPSVPYEQYF. Using reference TRBV5-1 and TRBJ2-7 for the parts outside the CDR3, the full variable domain is KAGVTQTPRYLIKTRGQQVTLSCSPISGHRSVSWYQQTPGQGLQFLFEYFSETQRNKGNFPGRFSGRQFSNSRSEMNVSTLELGDSALYLCASSPPSVPYEQYFGPGTRLTVT.

The chain links TRBV6-5 to TRBJ2-1, with D perhaps given as TRBD1 or TRBD2 (5 bases each). This CDR3 region has 16 residues. Between the trimmed V and J ends, which lost 2 bases and 2 bases, there was a span of 13 bases. Germline lookup yields CDR1 MNHEY and CDR2 SVGAGI. The CDR3, as DNA: TGTGCCAGCAGTTACGGGACGCCGGCCCCCTACAATGAGCAGTTCTTC. Its translation is CASSYGTPAPYNEQFF.

In its sample, this clonotype was seen a few times. V usage is TRBV2 and J usage is TRBJ2-7, with D perhaps TRBD2 (6 bases). The CDR3 totals 14 residues. The V end was cut by 5 bases, the J end by 7 bases, with 18 bases between. The V gene's germline CDR1 is SNHLY and CDR2 FYNNEI. The CDR3 nucleotides read TGTGCCAGCAGTCTCGGTAGCGGAGTCTTAGAGCAGTACTTC. It is translated as CASSLGSGVLEQYF.

Written as DNA, the CDR3 is TGTGCCAGCAGCCGTGGACAGCTCTATGGCTACACCTTC. Residues: CASSRGQLYGYTF. This chain links TRBV12-3 or TRBV12-4 with TRBJ1-2, with a weak D call TRBD1 (6 bases). The CDR3 is 13 residues long. Trimming left V 6 bases short and J 4 bases short, with 12 bases between.

The genes are TRBV12-3 or TRBV12-4 and TRBJ2-5; TRBD1 aligns across 11 bases. This CDR3 is built from 16 residues. V lost 4 bases, J lost 4 bases, and 8 bases stayed unmatched. CDR3: CASSSLVGTGGETQYF. The CDR3 DNA sequence: TGTGCCAGCAGTTCACTCGTAGGGACAGGGGGAGAGACCCAGTACTTC.